This passage covers 15 T cell receptor beta chains from one sample sequenced in a study of response to subunit inactivated influenza vaccine. TCRdb redid the calling of the RT-PCR reads with MiXCR, one entry per CDR3 protein. The profile shows roughly 160,000 distinct CDR3 sequences, 11% of them singletons. Sequencing used non-naive T cells sorted from PBMCs, obtained 45 days after vaccination. The receptors derive from a man between 45 and 60 years old who received an inactivated influenza vaccine.

This clonotype was found many times. The chain employs TRBV29-1 and TRBJ2-1; perhaps D is TRBD1 or TRBD2 (5 bases each). The CDR3 sequence is 14 residues long. Germline V lookup: CDR1 SQVTM, CDR2 ANQGSEA. V was pared by 8 bases and J by 3 bases, with 17 bases between. The chain's CDR3 is CSSEGLGDYNEQFF. The CDR3 DNA reads TGCAGCTCTGAGGGGCTAGGTGACTACAATGAGCAGTTCTTC.

The chain links TRBV27 to TRBJ2-2, with a tentative D call TRBD1 (5 bases). The CDR3 consists of 16 residues. CDR1 and CDR2 from the germline V gene are MNHEY and SMNVEV (reference sequence). Trimming removed 5 bases from V and 0 bases from J, with 13 bases in between. In nucleotides, the CDR3 is TGTGCCAGCAGTCAAAACAGGTACCCGAACACCGGGGAGCTGTTTTTT. This gives the protein CASSQNRYPNTGELFF.

This clonotype was detected a few times. The chain uses TRBV7-9 and TRBJ2-7; 8 bases fit TRBD2. Looked up from germline, CDR1 is SEHNR and CDR2 is FQNEAQ (reference sequence). The ends lost 3 bases at V and 0 bases at J; junction bases unmatched: 10. The CDR3 spans 17 residues. The CDR3 protein is CASSFRTSLTSSYEQYF. The CDR3 nucleotides are TGTGCCAGCAGCTTTAGGACTAGCTTAACATCCTCCTACGAGCAGTACTTC.

This clonotype was observed a handful of times. The V and J genes are TRBV6-2 or TRBV6-3 and TRBJ2-3, with 8 bases matching TRBD2. This CDR3 region has 16 residues. In germline, CDR1 is MNHEY, CDR2 SVGEGT. The V segment lost 5 bases and the J segment 1 base; nucleotides outside the gene matches: 8. In nucleotides, the CDR3 is TGTGCCAGCAGTCCCCCTGGGACTAGTCGCACAGATACGCAGTATTTT. Its translation is CASSPPGTSRTDTQYF.

Many counts were recorded for this clonotype. This chain joins TRBV20-1 and TRBJ2-3, with D hard to call. CDR1 is DFQATT, CDR2 SNEGSKA, per germline (reference sequence). V lost 3 bases, J lost 4 bases, and 8 bases lay in between. The CDR3 extends over 12 amino acids. The CDR3: CSARGYPDTQYF. CDR3 nucleotide sequence: TGCAGTGCTAGGGGTTATCCAGATACGCAGTATTTT.

This chain links TRBV6-5 with TRBJ2-5; D ambiguous. The germline gives CDR1 MNHEY, CDR2 SVGAGI. CDR3 size: 14 residues. V was clipped by 1 base and J by 5 bases, with 11 bases between them. CDR3: CASSYFGSWETQYF. The CDR3, as DNA: TGTGCCAGCAGTTACTTTGGGTCGTGGGAGACCCAGTACTTC.

This clonotype was counted between two and nine times. This CDR3 reads CASSQDPGVTGELFF. DNA for the CDR3: TGTGCCAGCAGCCAAGATCCTGGGGTTACCGGGGAGCTGTTTTTT. This sequence joins TRBV14 and TRBJ2-2; the D is unclear. Germline values: CDR1 SGHDN, CDR2 FVKESK. This CDR3 is built from 15 residues. Trimming left V 0 bases short and J 5 bases short, with 10 bases between.

This clonotype was detected many times. The chain has TRBV11-2 and TRBJ2-7; D remains ambiguous. Germline V gene data show CDR1 as SGHAT and CDR2 as FQNNGV. The CDR3 consists of 15 residues. The ends were cut back, 1 base at V and 12 bases at J, with 22 bases in the middle. CDR3 bases: TGTGCCAGCAGCTTAGTGAGTCGGTGGGTTCTACCGGTGTACTTC. The encoded protein is CASSLVSRWVLPVYF.

Only a few counts were recorded for this clonotype. V and J are TRBV28 and TRBJ1-1; D remains ambiguous. CDR1 and CDR2 from the germline V gene are MDHEN and SYDVKM. CDR3 length: 14 residues. Trimming stripped 4 bases from V and 0 bases from J, with 9 bases between. The CDR3 here is CASSSGSLNTEAFF. DNA for the CDR3: TGTGCCAGCAGTTCCGGCAGCTTGAACACTGAAGCTTTCTTT. The full variable domain, in which reference TRBV28 and TRBJ1-1 provide the parts outside the CDR3, is DVKVTQSSRYLVKRTGEKVFLECVQDMDHENMFWYRQDPGLGLRLIYFSYDVKMKEKGDIPEGYSVSREKKERFSLILESASTNQTSMYLCASSSGSLNTEAFFGQGTRLTVV.

This clonotype was counted ten times or more. The CDR3 here is CASSPLDRSHTGELFF. In DNA form, the CDR3 reads TGTGCCAGCAGCCCATTGGACAGATCTCACACCGGGGAGCTGTTTTTT. The chain couples TRBV7-9 to TRBJ2-2; D might be TRBD1 (6 bases). Germline-derived CDR1 and CDR2 are SEHNR and FQNEAQ (reference sequence). This CDR3 has 16 residues. Trimming stripped 5 bases from V and 3 bases from J, with 16 bases between.

V usage is TRBV29-1 and J usage is TRBJ2-2; 7 bases align to TRBD1. J was trimmed by 1 base and V by 7 bases; bases with no gene match: 9. Germline V gives CDR1 SQVTM, CDR2 ANQGSEA. This CDR3 comprises 15 residues. The CDR3 DNA reads as TGCAGCGCTGGGACAGCCTTTATGAACACCGGGGAGCTGTTTTTT. It is translated as CSAGTAFMNTGELFF.

The rearrangement joins TRBV2 to TRBJ1-1, with D perhaps matching TRBD1 (5 bases). Trimming took off 4 bases at V and 4 bases at J, with 7 bases between the two ends. The CDR3 totals 12 residues. The germline V gene has CDR1 SNHLY and CDR2 FYNNEI. The CDR3 DNA follows: TGTGCCAGCAGTGCCCAGGGCACTGAAGCTTTCTTT. Translated, it gives CASSAQGTEAFF.

CDR3: CASSPNRRRNTEAFF. In DNA, the CDR3 is TGTGCCAGCAGCCCAAATCGACGGAGGAACACTGAAGCTTTCTTT. This chain uses TRBV11-1 with TRBJ1-1; D is ambiguous. The CDR3 length is 15 residues. V was pared by 5 bases and J by 1 base, with 14 bases between. Germline lookup yields CDR1 SGHAT and CDR2 FQDESV (reference sequence).

In its sample, this clonotype was seen a few times. The chain couples TRBV5-1 to TRBJ2-6, with D possibly matching TRBD2 (5 bases). The V gene's germline CDR1 is SGHRS and CDR2 YFSETQ. V lost 4 bases and J lost 2, with 7 bases in between. The CDR3 covers 14 residues. In DNA form, the CDR3 reads TGCGCCAGCAGCACCGGGGCTGGGGCCAACGTCCTGACTTTC. Protein product: CASSTGAGANVLTF.

This clonotype appeared many times. This sequence joins TRBV28 and TRBJ2-5; TRBD2 matches at 8 bases. J was trimmed by 4 bases and V by 10 bases; bases with no gene match: 5. The CDR3 is 12 amino acids. In germline, CDR1 is MDHEN, CDR2 SYDVKM. In nucleotides, the CDR3 is TGTGCCACCGCCGGGGGGGTAGAGACCCAGTACTTC. This translates into CATAGGVETQYF.